The TCR beta chain described here comes from a study of cytomegalovirus exposure and HLA in healthy donors. V was clipped by 2 bases and J by 0 bases; unmatched bases: 5. Per the germline V gene, CDR1 is SGHRS and CDR2 is YFSETQ. This CDR3 has 16 amino acids. It was with 60 Vbeta and 13 Jbeta primers that the PCR ran. Sequenced by immunoSEQ multiplex PCR; TCRdb stores in-frame clones only, minus some. This table holds about 110,000 clones, 69% found once. V usage is TRBV5-1 and J usage is TRBJ1-3, with 7 bases matching TRBD1. The material sequenced was PBMCs. The receptor was isolated from an older woman in good health and CMV-seropositive. CDR3 amino acids: CASSLGGTVSGNTIYF. In DNA form, the CDR3 reads TGCGCCAGCAGCTTAGGGGGGACAGTCTCTGGAAACACCATATATTTT.